The 13 T cell receptor beta chains given below trace back to one sample, sequenced in a study of T cells in Graves' hyperthyroidism and ophthalmopathy. TCR beta CDR3 regions were amplified from RNA transcripts. HTBI primers drove first-round RT-PCR of the TCR CDR3. MiXCR, applied by TCRdb to the multiplex PCR reads, yields one record per CDR3 protein. The sample includes some 360,000 distinct CDR3 sequences, about a sixth seen only once; the top ten take roughly a sixth. Specimen: blood. These receptors came from a woman between 35 and 50 years old with Graves' ophthalmopathy.

The chain carries TRBV6-1 and TRBJ2-2; D is uncertain. Germline CDR1 is MNHNS and CDR2 is SASEGT. The CDR3 runs to 14 residues. V was shortened by 6 bases and J by 2 bases, with 10 bases between the two germline ends. The DNA of the CDR3 is TGTGCCAGCAGCCCCATACCTAACACCGGGGAGCTGTTTTTT. Amino acids: CASSPIPNTGELFF.

The table lists this clonotype with many counts. V usage is TRBV28 and J usage is TRBJ1-1; D unresolved. Looked up from germline, CDR1 is MDHEN and CDR2 is SYDVKM. Trimming left V 6 bases short and J 2 bases short, with 7 bases between. This CDR3 spans 12 amino acids. The CDR3 DNA follows: TGTGCCAGCAGCCCTACCAACACTGAAGCTTTCTTT. Amino acids: CASSPTNTEAFF.

This clonotype was seen many times. The gene calls are TRBV13 and TRBJ2-7; TRBD1 might be the D (5 bases). Trimming took off 4 bases at V and 0 bases at J, with 10 bases between the two ends. This CDR3 comprises 14 residues. Germline V gene sequence: CDR1 PRHDT, CDR2 FYEKMQ (reference sequence). CDR3 sequence reads: CASSSLTDSYEQYF. CDR3 bases: TGTGCCAGCAGCTCCCTGACAGACTCCTACGAGCAGTACTTC.

In this sample, this clonotype turned up many times. This chain uses TRBV12-3 or TRBV12-4 with TRBJ2-6; D is ambiguous. This CDR3 is 15 amino acids long. V dropped 8 bases and J dropped 0 bases, with 11 bases sitting between them. CDR3 bases: TGTGCCAGCGGTCCGCTTAACTCTGGGGCCAACGTCCTGACTTTC. Residues: CASGPLNSGANVLTF.

There are many counts of this clonotype. The rearrangement links TRBV5-1 to TRBJ1-1, with D uncertain. V was shortened by 0 bases and J by 3 bases, with 9 bases between the two germline ends. Germline V CDR1 and CDR2: SGHRS, YFSETQ. CDR3 size: 14 residues. This chain's CDR3 is CASSLASGDTEAFF. Written as DNA, the CDR3 is TGCGCCAGCAGCTTGGCTTCCGGGGACACTGAAGCTTTCTTT.

The V gene is TRBV27, the J gene TRBJ2-7; 7 nucleotides line up with TRBD1. There are 14 residues in the CDR3. J gave up 2 bases and V 5 bases, and 6 bases lay outside the gene matches. Germline V CDR1 and CDR2: MNHEY, SMNVEV (reference sequence). DNA for the CDR3: TGTGCCAGCAGTACCCGACAGGGTCCCTACGAGCAGTACTTC. This sequence encodes CASSTRQGPYEQYF.

This clonotype was observed many times. The J gene is TRBJ2-7, the V gene TRBV6-2 or TRBV6-3, with TRBD2 matching 9 bases. The trim removed 3 bases at V and 5 bases at J, leaving 8 bases unmatched. The CDR3 contains 15 residues. Germline CDR1 is MNHEY and CDR2 is SVGEGT. The CDR3: CASSYPGTSPDEQYF. The CDR3 bases are TGTGCCAGCAGTTATCCCGGGACTAGCCCCGACGAGCAGTACTTC.

This clonotype was detected many times. The rearrangement uses TRBV12-3 or TRBV12-4 and TRBJ2-5, with D perhaps TRBD2 (5 bases). CDR3 length: 14 amino acids. The V end was cut by 8 bases, the J end by 2 bases, with 15 bases between. CDR3 in DNA: TGTGCCAGCTCCGCGGCGGGTTCTCAAGAGACCCAGTACTTC. Translation gives CASSAAGSQETQYF.

This clonotype was recorded at least ten times. The CDR3 reads CSVEAGTGVVGEQYF. CDR3 in DNA: TGCAGCGTTGAGGCAGGGACGGGAGTAGTGGGCGAGCAGTACTTC. This chain joins TRBV29-1 and TRBJ2-7, with D tentatively TRBD2 (6 bases). From germline, CDR1 is SQVTM and CDR2 ANQGSEA. V lost 3 bases, J lost 6 bases, and 21 bases lay in between. The CDR3 extends over 15 amino acids.

The chain couples TRBV29-1 to TRBJ1-1; D is perhaps TRBD1 (5 bases). V shed 4 bases and J shed 4 bases, with 13 bases lying between them. The CDR3 contains 13 residues. Germline V gene sequence: CDR1 SQVTM, CDR2 ANQGSEA. This CDR3 reads CSVVRGDFTEAFF. The DNA for the CDR3 is TGCAGCGTTGTCAGAGGGGACTTCACTGAAGCTTTCTTT.

The V and J genes are TRBV6-1 and TRBJ1-1, with D perhaps matching TRBD1 (5 bases). Germline lookup yields CDR1 MNHNS and CDR2 SASEGT. The CDR3 is 15 amino acids. V was trimmed by 7 bases and J by 2 bases, leaving 17 bases between them. The DNA of the CDR3 is TGTGCCAGCATCTTTTCGACCAGGACAAACACTGAAGCTTTCTTT. Protein sequence: CASIFSTRTNTEAFF.

The chain carries TRBV30 and TRBJ2-7; no clear D. CDR3 length: 12 amino acids. V lost 7 bases and J lost 2, with 12 bases in between. CDR1 and CDR2 from the germline V gene are GTSNPN and SVGIG (reference sequence). The CDR3, as DNA: TGTGCCTCGGAGTCCGTTGCCTACGAGCAGTACTTC. The encoded protein is CASESVAYEQYF.

This clonotype came up many times. CDR3 region: CATRDPGQGGNQPQHF. As DNA, the CDR3 is TGTGCCACACGGGATCCGGGACAGGGTGGCAATCAGCCCCAGCATTTT. The chain links TRBV2 to TRBJ1-5, with 9 nucleotides matching TRBD1. CDR3 length equals 16 residues. Germline CDR1 reads SNHLY; CDR2 reads FYNNEI. V was clipped by 10 bases and J by 2 bases; unmatched bases: 12.